One sample yielded the 11 T cell receptor beta chains listed below, sequenced in a study of blood T cell repertoires in COVID-19. TCRdb's table, derived via immunoSEQ multiplex PCR, lists solely in-frame clones and lacks some. Among a few hundred thousand clones, 85% to 90% were seen once, and the ten largest hold about 10%. The sequencing input was PBMCs or T cells enriched from blood (not recorded which). The receptors derive from a woman aged 18-35 years who had recovered from COVID-19.

J is TRBJ2-5 and V is TRBV5-1; maybe TRBD1 (6 bases). CDR3 length: 15 residues. Germline V gene sequence: CDR1 SGHRS, CDR2 YFSETQ. The V end lost 2 bases, the J end lost 1 base, and 12 bases lay between the germline ends. CDR3 DNA: TGCGCCAGCAGCTTCCTACGGGACACCCAAGAGACCCAGTACTTC. Residues: CASSFLRDTQETQYF.

This clone has just a few counts. The chain recombines TRBV13 with TRBJ1-1; 7 positions match TRBD1. CDR1 is PRHDT and CDR2 is FYEKMQ in the germline V gene (reference sequence). This CDR3 contains 16 residues. V was clipped by 5 bases and J by 3 bases; unmatched bases: 12. CDR3 nucleotide sequence: TGTGCCAGCAGCCAAATGGAGGGGGCGGGATACACTGAAGCTTTCTTT. Translating it yields CASSQMEGAGYTEAFF.

This chain connects TRBV9 to TRBJ2-5, with D possibly matching TRBD1 (5 bases). Trimming took off 0 bases at V and 5 bases at J, with 11 bases between the two ends. Germline-derived CDR1 and CDR2 are SGDLS and YYNGEE. There are 14 residues in the CDR3. CDR3 DNA: TGTGCCAGCAGCGTAGGGGGCCTCGGGGAGACCCAGTACTTC. It translates to CASSVGGLGETQYF.

The CDR3 loop is CSVETGRGTDTQYF. The CDR3 DNA reads as TGCAGCGTTGAGACGGGCAGGGGCACAGATACGCAGTATTTT. The rearrangement uses TRBV29-1 and TRBJ2-3; TRBD1 is a possible D gene (5 bases). Trimming took off 3 bases at V and 1 base at J, with 11 bases between the two ends. The CDR3 runs 14 residues. Germline V CDR1 and CDR2: SQVTM, ANQGSEA.

This rearrangement joins TRBV7-3 to TRBJ2-3, with D possibly being TRBD2 (6 bases). Germline CDR1 is SGHTA and CDR2 is FQGTGA. The CDR3 totals 13 residues. The V end was cut by 6 bases, the J end by 5 bases, with 12 bases between. Here the CDR3 DNA reads TGTGCCAGCAGTCGGGACTGGCAAGATACGCAGTATTTT. Translating it yields CASSRDWQDTQYF.

In nucleotides, the CDR3 is TGTGCCAGCAGCTTACAGGGCCAGGGCACTGAAGCTTTCTTT. It specifies CASSLQGQGTEAFF. V gene TRBV11-2 combines with J gene TRBJ1-1; perhaps TRBD1 as D (5 bases). V was trimmed by 2 bases and J by 4 bases, leaving 11 bases between them. Germline CDR1 SGHAT, CDR2 FQNNGV. CDR3 size: 14 residues.

The J gene is TRBJ2-2, the V gene TRBV28, with D possibly matching TRBD2 (5 bases). The CDR3 consists of 14 residues. Germline lookup yields CDR1 MDHEN and CDR2 SYDVKM. Trimming left V 3 bases short and J 2 bases short, with 7 bases between. The CDR3 reads CASSFRLNTGELFF. CDR3 coding DNA: TGTGCCAGCAGTTTTCGACTAAACACCGGGGAGCTGTTTTTT.

V is TRBV11-2 and J is TRBJ2-7; D ambiguous. Per germline, CDR1 SGHAT and CDR2 FQNNGV. V lost 5 bases, J lost 5 bases, and 10 bases lay in between. The CDR3 length is 12 residues. The DNA for the CDR3 is TGTGCCAGCAGCCCAGTGATCCACGAGCAGTACTTC. As protein: CASSPVIHEQYF.

This rearrangement joins TRBV20-1 to TRBJ1-1; no clear D. Germline-derived CDR1 and CDR2 are DFQATT and SNEGSKA (reference sequence). This CDR3 spans 11 amino acids. The V and J ends lost 1 base and 9 bases respectively, with 9 bases between them. CDR3 sequence (DNA): TGCAGTGCTAGAGGACGGGGAAAAGCTTTCTTT. Translation: CSARGRGKAFF.

Written as DNA, the CDR3 is TGTGCCAGCAGCTTGGGGACAGACTATGGCTACACCTTC. Translating gives CASSLGTDYGYTF. This chain joins TRBV7-9 and TRBJ1-2; TRBD1 matches at 7 bases. V trimming: 3 bases; J trimming: 3 bases; junction bases outside the gene matches: 1. The CDR3 runs 13 residues. Germline values: CDR1 SEHNR, CDR2 FQNEAQ (reference sequence).

This chain uses TRBV7-9 with TRBJ2-2, with TRBD2 matching over 7 bases. The CDR3 is 16 amino acids. Per the germline V gene, CDR1 is SEHNR and CDR2 is FQNEAQ (reference sequence). V shed 4 bases and J 4 bases; nucleotides not matched to a gene: 9. The CDR3 coding sequence is TGTGCCAGCAGCTCCAGCGGGGAGGACCCCACCGGGGAGCTGTTTTTT. Protein product: CASSSSGEDPTGELFF. Filled out from reference TRBV7-9 and TRBJ2-2, the complete variable domain reads DTGVSQNPRHKITKRGQNVTFRCDPISEHNRLYWYRQTLGQGPEFLTYFQNEAQLEKSRLLSDRFSAERPKGSFSTLEIQRTEQGDSAMYLCASSSSGEDPTGELFFGEGSRLTVL.